This section outlines one T cell receptor beta chain sequence together with its context. The sample originates from a study of blood T cell repertoires in COVID-19. At the level of the study: Some COVID-19 samples were acute and others convalescent; all came from the United States, Italy and Spain. T cells, B-cell-depleted T cells, or PBMCs provided the cDNA or gDNA that served as material.

In the original processing: Amplification of reference gene primers was used by the study to estimate nucleated cell counts. Assay: immunoSEQ multiplex PCR; the TCRdb copy retains only in-frame clones and omits some. V, J and clone size are taken as reported in that table, and D and trimming were inferred from the DNA itself. Among about 170,000 clones listed, around 82% were seen once. Losses at the gene ends were 6 bases for V and 1 base for J; bases not matched to a gene: 11. Germline V lookup: CDR1 MNHNY, CDR2 SVGAGI (reference sequence). This CDR3 contains 16 residues. The source is a woman aged 80 or over with acute or convalescent COVID-19. Input material: peripheral blood. The gene calls are TRBV6-6 and TRBJ1-1; 7 positions match TRBD1. The CDR3 spells CASSQSLTGWNTEAFF. CDR3 nucleotide sequence: TGTGCCAGCAGCCAATCTCTGACAGGGTGGAACACTGAAGCTTTCTTT.